This T cell receptor beta chain was captured by sequencing in a study of T cell changes during pregnancy in multiple sclerosis. Using immunoSEQ multiplex PCR, the repertoire was profiled, and TCRdb retains in-frame clones only, with some absent. The table lists 50,000 to 60,000 clones, around 93% of them singletons. The germline V gene encodes CDR1 SGHRS and CDR2 YFSETQ. CDR3 length: 13 amino acids. V lost 0 bases and J lost 6, with 7 bases in between. The source of this sequence is a female donor in good health, enrolled as a control in a pregnancy study. Source: peripheral blood, taken after pregnancy. The chain employs TRBV5-1 and TRBJ1-5; D gene uncertain. The CDR3 bases are TGCGCCAGCAGCTTGGCGACGGGTCAGCCCCAGCATTTT. Translation: CASSLATGQPQHF.